Sequencing of this T cell receptor (beta chain) was carried out in a study of blood T cell repertoires in COVID-19. The wider study: Donors in the United States, Italy and Spain gave samples during acute or convalescent COVID-19. The cDNA or gDNA used as material had been derived from T cells, B-cell-depleted T cells, or PBMCs.

The length of the CDR3 is 15 residues. After removal of 5 bases from V and 0 bases from J, the junction contained 4 bases not matched to a gene. Per the germline V gene, CDR1 is SGHNT and CDR2 is YYREEE (reference sequence). Those who participated ranged in age from about 18 to 89 years and resided in some 24 US areas. Cohort allocation depended upon clinical history that participants reported. Produced via immunoSEQ multiplex PCR; TCRdb's table is partial and in-frame only. The table has 400,000 to 500,000 clones, nearly 90% seen once. The genes are TRBV5-4 and TRBJ2-3; 9 bases map to TRBD2. The origin of this receptor is a woman in her late teens or twenties who had been exposed to COVID-19. Sequenced: PBMCs or T cells enriched from blood (not recorded which). The CDR3 sequence: CASRPSGRSTDTQYF. DNA for the CDR3: TGTGCCAGCAGACCAAGCGGGAGGAGCACAGATACGCAGTATTTT.